One and the same sample provided the 28 T cell receptor beta chains below, sequenced in a study of blood T cell repertoires in COVID-19. Using immunoSEQ multiplex PCR, the repertoire was profiled, and TCRdb retains in-frame clones only, with some absent. Of about 80,000 clones listed, approximately 82% are singletons. The specimen sequenced was peripheral blood. All receptors come from a woman in her 70s with acute or convalescent COVID-19.

This clone was counted a single time. CDR3: CASSPDGGRSPLHF. For the CDR3, the DNA is TGTGCCAGCAGCCCGGACGGGGGAAGGTCACCCCTCCACTTT. The V call is TRBV7-3, the J call TRBJ1-6; a possible D gene is TRBD1 (5 bases). Trimming stripped 5 bases from V and 10 bases from J, with 15 bases between. The CDR3 runs 14 residues. From germline, CDR1 is SGHTA and CDR2 FQGTGA.

V usage is TRBV19 and J usage is TRBJ1-5, with a possible D match to TRBD1 (5 bases). This CDR3 comprises 16 residues. The germline V gene has CDR1 LNHDA and CDR2 SQIVND (reference sequence). V lost 5 bases and J lost 6, with 20 bases in between. DNA of the CDR3: TGTGCCAGTAGTGCGAGACTCTCAGGGACTGGTCAGCCCCAGCATTTT. Amino acid sequence: CASSARLSGTGQPQHF.

CDR3 protein: CASSSQQNTEAFF. The CDR3 nucleotides are TGCGCCAGCAGCTCACAGCAGAACACTGAAGCTTTCTTT. The rearrangement links TRBV5-1 to TRBJ1-1; D is uncertain. V shed 3 bases and J shed 1 base, with 7 bases lying between them. This CDR3 has 13 residues. Germline CDR1 is SGHRS and CDR2 is YFSETQ.

The V gene is TRBV19, the J gene TRBJ2-3, with TRBD2 as a possible D gene (6 bases). The CDR3 is 14 amino acids. The V end lost 8 bases, the J end lost 0 bases, and 12 bases lay between the germline ends. The germline CDR1 and CDR2 sequences are LNHDA and SQIVND (reference sequence). The CDR3 DNA follows: TGTGCCAGTTCGAGGGAGGACAGCACAGATACGCAGTATTTT. This gives the protein CASSREDSTDTQYF.

Only a few counts were recorded for this clone. J is TRBJ1-5 and V is TRBV10-2, with D possibly TRBD1 on 5 matching bases. V lost 8 bases and J lost 3, with 14 bases in between. Per the germline V gene, CDR1 is WSHSY and CDR2 is SAAADI. The CDR3 covers 14 residues. The CDR3 nucleotides read TGCGCCAGCTCCGGGGCGGGAACCAATCAGCCCCAGCATTTT. Protein sequence: CASSGAGTNQPQHF.

The chain has TRBV7-9 and TRBJ1-1; 7 positions match TRBD1. The CDR3 contains 15 residues. Germline V gives CDR1 SEHNR, CDR2 FQNEAQ (reference sequence). After removal of 4 bases from V and 6 bases from J, the junction contained 11 bases not matched to a gene. CDR3 loop: CASSSNRGRGAEAFF. The CDR3 nucleotides read TGTGCCAGCAGCTCAAACAGGGGACGGGGCGCTGAAGCTTTCTTT. Based on the CDR3 plus reference TRBV7-9 and TRBJ1-1, the full variable domain is DTGVSQNPRHKITKRGQNVTFRCDPISEHNRLYWYRQTLGQGPEFLTYFQNEAQLEKSRLLSDRFSAERPKGSFSTLEIQRTEQGDSAMYLCASSSNRGRGAEAFFGQGTRLTVV.

The chain employs TRBV5-6 and TRBJ2-5; D perhaps matches TRBD1 (6 bases). V dropped 0 bases and J dropped 4 bases, with 10 bases sitting between them. The CDR3 extends over 14 amino acids. CDR1 SGHDT and CDR2 YYEEEE come from the germline V gene. The CDR3 sequence: CASSLVGRGETQYF. The CDR3 region has the DNA TGTGCCAGCAGCTTGGTCGGCAGGGGAGAGACCCAGTACTTC.

V and J are TRBV29-1 and TRBJ2-1, with TRBD1 matching over 7 bases. V was pared by 7 bases and J by 1 base, with 4 bases of the junction left unmatched. The CDR3 extends over 13 amino acids. Germline V gene sequence: CDR1 SQVTM, CDR2 ANQGSEA. This chain's CDR3 is CSGGGQSYNEQFF. CDR3 bases: TGCAGCGGAGGGGGACAGTCCTACAATGAGCAGTTCTTC.

The chain combines TRBV6-1 with TRBJ1-5; 7 nucleotides agree with TRBD1. Germline loops: CDR1 MNHNS, CDR2 SASEGT. V was clipped by 3 bases and J by 6 bases; unmatched bases: 8. The CDR3 extends over 15 amino acids. The CDR3 nucleotides are TGTGCCAGCAGTGATAACAGGGGAGGCGGTCAGCCCCAGCATTTT. It specifies CASSDNRGGGQPQHF.

In this sample, this clone turned up once. The chain recombines TRBV5-4 with TRBJ2-5; D gene unclear. The germline V gene encodes CDR1 SGHNT and CDR2 YYREEE (reference sequence). Deletions cut 10 bases from V and 1 base from J, with 14 bases between. The CDR3 length is 13 residues. The CDR3 DNA follows: TGTGCCGGCGAATTTTGGGCCCAAGAGACCCAGTACTTC. This translates into CAGEFWAQETQYF. Using reference TRBV5-4 and TRBJ2-5 for the parts outside the CDR3, the full variable domain is ETGVTQSPTHLIKTRGQQVTLRCSSQSGHNTVSWYQQALGQGPQFIFQYYREEENGRGNFPPRFSGLQFPNYSSELNVNALELDDSALYLCAGEFWAQETQYFGPGTRLLVL.

The genes are TRBV3-1 (or the pseudogene TRBV3-2) and TRBJ1-1; possibly TRBD1 for D (6 bases). This CDR3 contains 14 residues. V lost 4 bases to trimming and J lost 2 bases, with 11 bases between them. The germline gives CDR1 LGHDT, CDR2 YNNKEL (reference sequence). The CDR3 DNA sequence: TGTGCCAGCAGCCCGGGACAAACAAACACTGAAGCTTTCTTT. Translated: CASSPGQTNTEAFF.

The chain is built from TRBV5-8 and TRBJ2-5; 8 bases map to TRBD2. This CDR3 is 14 amino acids long. Trimming removed 6 bases from V and 4 bases from J; junction bases left unmatched: 8. Per the germline V gene, CDR1 is SGHTS and CDR2 is YDEGEE. The CDR3: CASTKRETPETQYF. The CDR3 nucleotides are TGTGCCAGCACCAAGCGGGAGACCCCAGAGACCCAGTACTTC.

This sequence joins TRBV6-5 and TRBJ2-7, with D uncertain. This CDR3 is built from 14 residues. Germline-derived CDR1 and CDR2 are MNHEY and SVGAGI. Trimming removed 6 bases from V and 2 bases from J, with 14 bases in between. CDR3 in amino acids: CASREWPHAYEQYF. The DNA for the CDR3 is TGTGCCAGCAGGGAGTGGCCCCATGCCTACGAGCAGTACTTC.

This clone has only one observation. V and J are TRBV24-1 and TRBJ2-1; 10 bases align to TRBD1. The CDR3 covers 16 residues. The V gene end was trimmed by 2 bases and the J gene end by 7 bases; junction bases not matched to a gene: 7. The germline gives CDR1 KGHDR, CDR2 SFDVKD. The DNA for the CDR3 is TGTGCCACCAGTGATTGGGGACAGGGGACGGGGAATGAGCAGTTCTTC. Its translation is CATSDWGQGTGNEQFF.

The chain recombines TRBV2 with TRBJ2-1; 7 bases match TRBD2. Germline lookup yields CDR1 SNHLY and CDR2 FYNNEI. The CDR3 is 15 amino acids. After removal of 4 bases from V and 0 bases from J, the junction contained 3 bases not matched to a gene. The CDR3: CASSGGRGSYNEQFF. Written as DNA, the CDR3 is TGTGCCAGCAGTGGTGGGAGGGGCTCCTACAATGAGCAGTTCTTC.

This rearrangement joins TRBV15 to TRBJ2-2, with 10 bases lining up with TRBD2. Germline CDR1 LNHNV, CDR2 YYDKDF (reference sequence). Trimming cost V 0 bases and J 6 bases; bases outside gene matches: 4. CDR3 length equals 16 residues. DNA of the CDR3: TGTGCCACCAGCAGAGATAGGCTAGCGGGAGCCGGGGAGCTGTTTTTT. This translates into CATSRDRLAGAGELFF. Drawing the rest from reference TRBV15 and TRBJ2-2, the complete variable domain is DAMVIQNPRYQVTQFGKPVTLSCSQTLNHNVMYWYQQKSSQAPKLLFHYYDKDFNNEADTPDNFQSRRPNTSFCFLDIRSPGLGDTAMYLCATSRDRLAGAGELFFGEGSRLTVL.

The chain employs TRBV6-6 and TRBJ1-3; weak D call: TRBD1 (5 bases). V lost 8 bases to trimming and J lost 0 bases, with 11 bases between them. There are 14 residues in the CDR3. From germline, CDR1 is MNHNY and CDR2 SVGAGI (reference sequence). The CDR3 DNA reads as TGTGCCAGCGAACAGGTCCCCTCTGGAAACACCATATATTTT. Translated, it gives CASEQVPSGNTIYF.

This clone was detected once. The rearrangement links TRBV5-6 to TRBJ2-2; 10 bases match TRBD2. V gave up 4 bases and J gave up 4 bases; unmatched junction bases: 16. Germline-derived CDR1 and CDR2 are SGHDT and YYEEEE. This CDR3 is 19 amino acids long. CDR3 region: CASSRGAGGPNRGTGELFF. In DNA, the CDR3 is TGTGCCAGCAGCAGAGGAGCGGGAGGGCCCAACAGAGGCACCGGGGAGCTGTTTTTT.

This chain connects TRBV2 to TRBJ1-6, with D maybe TRBD1 (6 bases). Per the germline V gene, CDR1 is SNHLY and CDR2 is FYNNEI. The CDR3 is made up of 14 amino acids. Deletions cut 4 bases from V and 9 bases from J, with 13 bases between. The CDR3 region is CASSVGQGLSPLHF. The CDR3 DNA reads as TGTGCCAGCAGTGTCGGGCAGGGGCTTTCACCCCTCCACTTT. The complete variable domain, with remaining parts taken from reference TRBV2 and TRBJ1-6, reads EPEVTQTPSHQVTQMGQEVILRCVPISNHLYFYWYRQILGQKVEFLVSFYNNEISEKSEIFDDQFSVERPDGSNFTLKIRSTKLEDSAMYFCASSVGQGLSPLHFGNGTRLTVT.

This clone was seen a few times. V is TRBV19 and J is TRBJ1-5; no definite D call. The ends were cut back, 8 bases at V and 2 bases at J, with 13 bases in the middle. This CDR3 region has 14 residues. CDR1 is LNHDA, CDR2 SQIVND, per germline (reference sequence). The CDR3 DNA is TGTGCCAGTTCAAACACCCGGGGCAATCAGCCCCAGCATTTT. Residues: CASSNTRGNQPQHF.

The chain is built from TRBV19 and TRBJ2-5; unclear D gene. Germline V CDR1 and CDR2: LNHDA, SQIVND (reference sequence). The CDR3 length is 13 residues. V shed 2 bases and J shed 3 bases, with 7 bases lying between them. The CDR3 DNA is TGTGCCAGTAGTATAAAACCAGAAGAGACCCAGTACTTC. Encoded protein: CASSIKPEETQYF.

The V and J genes are TRBV4-2 and TRBJ2-3; D might be TRBD2 (6 bases). CDR1 and CDR2 from the germline V gene are LGHNA and YNFKEQ. This CDR3 is 16 amino acids long. Trimming shortened V by 0 bases and J by 3 bases, and 13 bases separated the two germline ends. The CDR3 region has the DNA TGTGCCAGCAGCCAAGATTGGCGGGGATGGACAGATACGCAGTATTTT. Translation: CASSQDWRGWTDTQYF.

The chain links TRBV7-8 to TRBJ2-5; 9 bases line up with TRBD1. Germline lookup yields CDR1 SGHVS and CDR2 FQNEAQ. The CDR3 totals 14 residues. The trim removed 5 bases at V and 2 bases at J, leaving 3 bases unmatched. CDR3 coding DNA: TGTGCCAGCAGCGTGGGACAGGGTCAAGAGACCCAGTACTTC. It codes for CASSVGQGQETQYF.

This clone is a singleton in its sample. V and J are TRBV5-6 and TRBJ2-7; D is unresolved. CDR1 is SGHDT, CDR2 YYEEEE, per germline. V was trimmed by 0 bases and J by 2 bases, leaving 6 bases between them. The CDR3 loop spans 13 amino acids. CDR3 DNA: TGTGCCAGCAGCTTGGGGCCCACCTACGAGCAGTACTTC. Protein sequence: CASSLGPTYEQYF.

The gene calls are TRBV7-9 and TRBJ2-1; maybe TRBD2 (6 bases). Germline V gene lookup returns CDR1 SEHNR and CDR2 FQNEAQ (reference sequence). The ends were cut back, 4 bases at V and 9 bases at J, with 19 bases in the middle. The CDR3 has 15 amino acids. CDR3 in amino acids: CASSSGLSDDGEQFF. CDR3 nucleotide sequence: TGTGCCAGCAGCTCGGGACTCTCCGACGATGGTGAGCAGTTCTTC.

In its sample, this clone was seen once. This chain connects TRBV29-1 to TRBJ2-7, with TRBD2 identical over 10 bases. Germline trimming cut 1 base from V and 7 bases from J; bases unmatched to any gene: 7. CDR1 and CDR2 from the germline V gene are SQVTM and ANQGSEA. The CDR3 consists of 14 residues. This CDR3 reads CSVEVAGGGGEQYF. Written as DNA, the CDR3 is TGCAGCGTTGAAGTAGCGGGAGGAGGGGGTGAGCAGTACTTC.

Only one count was recorded for this clone. The V call is TRBV18, the J call TRBJ2-3; D remains ambiguous. This CDR3 is built from 14 residues. CDR1 and CDR2 from the germline V gene are KGHSH and LQKENI. V was clipped by 4 bases and J by 2 bases, with 10 bases between them. CDR3 in DNA: TGTGCCAGCTCACGTACCTCCTACACAGATACGCAGTATTTT. Translation gives CASSRTSYTDTQYF.

Judged by abundance, this clone is medium-sized. This chain uses TRBV7-2 with TRBJ2-7; maybe TRBD2 (6 bases). Trimming removed 1 base at V and 6 bases at J, with 7 bases between. The CDR3 has 12 residues. CDR1 is SGHTA, CDR2 FQGNSA, per germline. Here the CDR3 DNA reads TGTGCCAGCAGCTTAGACGGGGGCGAGCAGTACTTC. It codes for CASSLDGGEQYF.